The subject of this entry is one T cell receptor (beta chain). The antigen is unknown. These data originate in a study of shared clonotypes between healthy human individuals. Germline CDR1 reads SGDLS; CDR2 reads YYNGEE. The CDR3 is made up of 14 amino acids. V lost 1 base and J 4 bases, leaving 9 bases between the germline ends. Investigators spread the genomic DNA of each subset evenly over several immunoSEQ plates. Assay: immunoSEQ multiplex PCR; the TCRdb copy retains only in-frame clones and omits some. The data contain 2 million to 3 million clones, 93% of them singletons. Study-level findings and limits: Since donors were few, the genetic and exposure-history diversity represented was limited.

The sequencing sample was made of naive CD4+ T cells from PBMCs. Subset here: CD45RA+ positively selected. This chain joins TRBV9 and TRBJ2-1; no clear D gene. The sequence was collected from a man between 18 and 29 years old in good health. Some clones in this sample may be carry-over from other donors' samples. The CDR3 DNA sequence: TGTGCCAGCAGCGTATCCTCCTATTACAATGAGCAGTTCTTC. Amino acids: CASSVSSYYNEQFF.